The 2 T cell receptor beta chains listed next were all sequenced from one sample in a study of T cell responses to AZD1222 COVID-19 vaccine. Assay used: immunoSEQ multiplex PCR; TCRdb lists only in-frame clones, some missing. Here the sample spans about 140,000 clones, roughly 88% being singletons. Sequencing was performed on peripheral blood, taken 28 days after the second AZD1222 dose. These receptors came from an adult who received the AZD1222 COVID-19 vaccine.

This clone appeared a single time. The V gene is TRBV7-2, the J gene TRBJ1-4; D might be TRBD1 (5 bases). The germline V gene has CDR1 SGHTA and CDR2 FQGNSA. The CDR3 length is 13 residues. Trimming took off 5 bases at V and 5 bases at J, with 9 bases between the two ends. CDR3 sequence reads: CASSHDRNEKLFF. The CDR3 DNA reads TGTGCCAGCAGCCATGACAGAAATGAAAAACTGTTTTTT.

The gene calls are TRBV28 and TRBJ2-3; unclear D gene. Trimming shortened V by 2 bases and J by 0 bases, and 9 bases separated the two germline ends. The CDR3 covers 15 residues. Germline assignment: CDR1 MDHEN and CDR2 SYDVKM. CDR3 residues: CASSLLSTSTDTQYF. CDR3 in DNA: TGTGCCAGCAGTTTACTGTCAACTAGCACAGATACGCAGTATTTT.